This TCR beta chain is from a study of graft-versus-host responses after intestinal transplantation. Findings and limits, study-wide: Recipient bone marrow held GvH clones, some seen earlier in ileum or blood.

Data came from immunoSEQ multiplex PCR; TCRdb stores just in-frame clones and leaves some out. Of over 100,000 clones in the sample, around 96% were seen once. Details on this clone: The antigen is not known.

V lost 2 bases, J lost 8 bases, and 18 bases stayed unmatched. The CDR3 covers 18 residues. Germline V gives CDR1 SNHLY, CDR2 FYNNEI. This clonotype originated in a human donor who received an intestinal transplant. Material: unstimulated CD8+ T cells sorted from spleen or lymph node cells, obtained before intestinal transplant. The V gene is TRBV2, the J gene TRBJ2-1; 7 bases are shared with TRBD2. CDR3 DNA sequence: TGTGCCAGCAGTGAAAGTAAGGAGGGAGGGCCCTTTTTTGATGAGCAGTTCTTC. It codes for CASSESKEGGPFFDEQFF.